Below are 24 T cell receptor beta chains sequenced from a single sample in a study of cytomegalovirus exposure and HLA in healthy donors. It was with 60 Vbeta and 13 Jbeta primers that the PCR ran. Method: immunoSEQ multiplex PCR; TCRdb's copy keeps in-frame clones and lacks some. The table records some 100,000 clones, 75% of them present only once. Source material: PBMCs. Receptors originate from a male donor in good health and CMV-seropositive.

CDR3: CASSYSGSGNTIYF. DNA for the CDR3: TGTGCCAGCAGTTATTCCGGCTCTGGAAACACCATATATTTT. The rearrangement joins TRBV6-5 to TRBJ1-3; D is unresolved. V dropped 3 bases and J dropped 0 bases, with 6 bases sitting between them. CDR1 and CDR2 from the germline V gene are MNHEY and SVGAGI. There are 14 residues in the CDR3.

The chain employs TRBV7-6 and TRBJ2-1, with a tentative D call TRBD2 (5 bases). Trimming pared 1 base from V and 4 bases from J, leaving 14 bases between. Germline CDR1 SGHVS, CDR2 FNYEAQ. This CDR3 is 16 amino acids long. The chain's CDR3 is CASSLDWLRRYNEQFF. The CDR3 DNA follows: TGTGCCAGCAGCTTAGATTGGTTGCGGAGGTACAATGAGCAGTTCTTC.

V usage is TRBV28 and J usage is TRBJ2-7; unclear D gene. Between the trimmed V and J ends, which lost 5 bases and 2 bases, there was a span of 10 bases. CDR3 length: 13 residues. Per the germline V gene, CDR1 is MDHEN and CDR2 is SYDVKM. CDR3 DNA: TGTGCCAGCAGTCCCCCCCCTACCTACGAGCAGTACTTC. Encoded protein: CASSPPPTYEQYF.

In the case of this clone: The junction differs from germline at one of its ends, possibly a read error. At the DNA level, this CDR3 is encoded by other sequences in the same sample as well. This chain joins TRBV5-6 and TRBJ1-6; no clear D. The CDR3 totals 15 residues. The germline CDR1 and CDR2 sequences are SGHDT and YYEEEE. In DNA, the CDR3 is TGTGCCAGCAGCTTCCTCCGGGATAGGAATTCGCCCCTCCACTTT. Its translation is CASSFLRDRNSPLHF.

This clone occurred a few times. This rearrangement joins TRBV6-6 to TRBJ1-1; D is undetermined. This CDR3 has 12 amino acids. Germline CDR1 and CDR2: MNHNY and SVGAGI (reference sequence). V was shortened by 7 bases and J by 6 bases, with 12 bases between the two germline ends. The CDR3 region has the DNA TGTGCCAGCACCGAAACAGTGGCTGAAGCTTTCTTT. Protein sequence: CASTETVAEAFF.

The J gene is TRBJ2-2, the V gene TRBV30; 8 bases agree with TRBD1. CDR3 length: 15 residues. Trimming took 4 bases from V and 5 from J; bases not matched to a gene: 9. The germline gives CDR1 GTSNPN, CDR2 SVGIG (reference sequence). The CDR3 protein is CAWTIRTGRTGELFF. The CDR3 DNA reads TGTGCCTGGACTATTCGGACAGGGAGGACCGGGGAGCTGTTTTTT.

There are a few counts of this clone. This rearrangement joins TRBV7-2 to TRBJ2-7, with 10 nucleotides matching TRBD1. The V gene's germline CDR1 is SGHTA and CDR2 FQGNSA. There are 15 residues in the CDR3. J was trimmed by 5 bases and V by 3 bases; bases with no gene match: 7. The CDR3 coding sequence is TGTGCCAGCAGCTTCTCTGGGACAGGGGAGGACGAGCAGTACTTC. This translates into CASSFSGTGEDEQYF.

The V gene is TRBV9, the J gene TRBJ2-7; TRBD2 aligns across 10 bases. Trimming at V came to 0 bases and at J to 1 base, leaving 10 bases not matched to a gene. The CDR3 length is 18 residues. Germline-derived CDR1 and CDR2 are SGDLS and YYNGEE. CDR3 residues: CASSVEPAGGPHSYEQYF. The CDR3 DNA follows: TGTGCCAGCAGCGTAGAACCAGCGGGGGGGCCTCATTCCTACGAGCAGTACTTC.

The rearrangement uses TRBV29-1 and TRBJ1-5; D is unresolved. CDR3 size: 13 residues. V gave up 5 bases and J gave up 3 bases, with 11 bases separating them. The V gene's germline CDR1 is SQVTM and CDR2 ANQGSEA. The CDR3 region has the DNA TGCAGCGTTAATGAGGGCTACAATCAGCCCCAGCATTTT. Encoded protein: CSVNEGYNQPQHF.

The CDR3 sequence: CATRAGGGTEAFF. The CDR3 DNA sequence: TGTGCCACCCGAGCAGGGGGTGGCACTGAAGCTTTCTTT. The gene calls are TRBV10-3 and TRBJ1-1, with 7 bases fitting TRBD1. The V gene end was trimmed by 10 bases and the J gene end by 4 bases; junction bases not matched to a gene: 9. Germline CDR1 reads ENHRY; CDR2 reads SYGVKD. This CDR3 spans 13 amino acids.

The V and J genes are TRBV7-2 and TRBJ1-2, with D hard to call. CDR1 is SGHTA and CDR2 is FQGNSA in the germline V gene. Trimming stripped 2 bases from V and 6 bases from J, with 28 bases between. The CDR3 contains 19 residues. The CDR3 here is CASSLRAAGARTQRDGYTF. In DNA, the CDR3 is TGTGCCAGCAGCTTAAGGGCCGCGGGAGCCCGAACTCAGCGGGATGGCTACACCTTC.

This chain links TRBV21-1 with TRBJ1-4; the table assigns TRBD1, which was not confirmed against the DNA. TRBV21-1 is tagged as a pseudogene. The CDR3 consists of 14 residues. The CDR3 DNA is TGTGCCAGCAGCACCTGGGGGCCGACGGAAAAACTGTTTTTT. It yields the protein CASSTWGPTEKLFF.

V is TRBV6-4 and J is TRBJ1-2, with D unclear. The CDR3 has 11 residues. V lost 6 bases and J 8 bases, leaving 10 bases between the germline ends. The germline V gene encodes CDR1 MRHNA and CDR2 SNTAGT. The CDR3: CASRLVRGYTF. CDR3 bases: TGTGCCAGCAGGCTGGTGCGAGGCTACACCTTC.

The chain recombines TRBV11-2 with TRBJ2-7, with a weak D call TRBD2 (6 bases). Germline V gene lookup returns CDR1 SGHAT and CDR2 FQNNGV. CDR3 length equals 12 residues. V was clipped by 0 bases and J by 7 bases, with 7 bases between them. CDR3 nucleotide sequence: TGTGCCAGCAGCTTAGATGGGAGGGAGCAGTACTTC. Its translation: CASSLDGREQYF.

CDR3 loop: CASTSVGELFF. The CDR3 region has the DNA TGTGCCAGCACCTCAGTTGGGGAGCTGTTTTTT. The V gene is TRBV25-1, the J gene TRBJ2-2; no firm D call. Germline CDR1 is MGHDK and CDR2 is SYGVNS. The CDR3 runs 11 residues. V was clipped by 7 bases and J by 8 bases, with 8 bases between them.

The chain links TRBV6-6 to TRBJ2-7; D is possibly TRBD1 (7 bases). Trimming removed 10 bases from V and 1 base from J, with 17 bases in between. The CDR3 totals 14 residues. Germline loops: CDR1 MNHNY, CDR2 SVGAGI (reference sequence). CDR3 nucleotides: TGTGCCAATTCTGCGGGACAGAGGTCCTACGAGCAGTACTTC. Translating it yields CANSAGQRSYEQYF.

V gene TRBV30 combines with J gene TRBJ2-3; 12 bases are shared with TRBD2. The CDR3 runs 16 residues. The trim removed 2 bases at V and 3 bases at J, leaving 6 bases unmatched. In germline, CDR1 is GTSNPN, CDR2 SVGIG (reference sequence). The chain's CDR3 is CAWSSRLAGDTDTQYF. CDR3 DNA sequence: TGTGCCTGGAGTAGTCGACTAGCGGGAGATACAGATACGCAGTATTTT.

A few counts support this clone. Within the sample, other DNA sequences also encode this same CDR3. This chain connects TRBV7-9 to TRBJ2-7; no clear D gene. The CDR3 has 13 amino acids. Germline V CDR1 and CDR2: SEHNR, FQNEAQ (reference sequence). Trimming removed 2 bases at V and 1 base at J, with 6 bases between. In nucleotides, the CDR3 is TGTGCCAGCAGCTTACAGGTATCCTACGAGCAGTACTTC. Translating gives CASSLQVSYEQYF.

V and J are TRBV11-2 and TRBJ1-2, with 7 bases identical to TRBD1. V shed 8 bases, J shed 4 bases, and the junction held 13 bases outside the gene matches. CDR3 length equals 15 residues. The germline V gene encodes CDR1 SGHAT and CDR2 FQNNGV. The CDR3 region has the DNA TGTGCCAGCGGTAATTATCAGACAGGGCTCTATGGCTACACCTTC. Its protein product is CASGNYQTGLYGYTF.

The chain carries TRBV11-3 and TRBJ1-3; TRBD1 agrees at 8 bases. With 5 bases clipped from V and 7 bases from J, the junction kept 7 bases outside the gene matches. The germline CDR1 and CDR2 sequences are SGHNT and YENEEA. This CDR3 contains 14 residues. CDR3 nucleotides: TGTGCCAGCAGCGATGGGACAGGAGACAACACCATATATTTT. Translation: CASSDGTGDNTIYF.

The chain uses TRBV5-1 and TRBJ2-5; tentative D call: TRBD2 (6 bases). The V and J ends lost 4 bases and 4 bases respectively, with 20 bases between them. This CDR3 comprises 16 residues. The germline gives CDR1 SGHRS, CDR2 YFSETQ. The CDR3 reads CASSTEGGLSRETQYF. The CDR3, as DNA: TGCGCCAGCAGCACGGAAGGAGGGCTTAGCAGAGAGACCCAGTACTTC.

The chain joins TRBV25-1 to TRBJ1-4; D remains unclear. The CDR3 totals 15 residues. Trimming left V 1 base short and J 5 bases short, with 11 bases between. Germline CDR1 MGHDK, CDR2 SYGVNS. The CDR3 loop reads CASSEFAGINEKLFF. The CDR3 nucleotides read TGTGCCAGCAGTGAATTCGCGGGGATCAATGAAAAACTGTTTTTT. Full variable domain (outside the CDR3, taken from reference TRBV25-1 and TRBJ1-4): EADIYQTPRYLVIGTGKKITLECSQTMGHDKMYWYQQDPGMELHLIHYSYGVNSTEKGDLSSESTVSRIRTEHFPLTLESARPSHTSQYLCASSEFAGINEKLFFGSGTQLSVL.

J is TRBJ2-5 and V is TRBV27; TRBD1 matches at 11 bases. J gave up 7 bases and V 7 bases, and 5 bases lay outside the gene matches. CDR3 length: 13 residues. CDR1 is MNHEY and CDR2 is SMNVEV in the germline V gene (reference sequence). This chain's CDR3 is CASTPGTGGTQYF. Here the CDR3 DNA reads TGTGCCAGCACTCCCGGGACAGGGGGGACCCAGTACTTC.

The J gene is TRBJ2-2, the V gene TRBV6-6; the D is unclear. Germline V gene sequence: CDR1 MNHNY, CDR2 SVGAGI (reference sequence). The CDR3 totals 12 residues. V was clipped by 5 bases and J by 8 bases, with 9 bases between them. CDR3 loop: CASSRQVGELFF. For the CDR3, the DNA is TGTGCCAGCAGTAGGCAGGTGGGGGAGCTGTTTTTT.